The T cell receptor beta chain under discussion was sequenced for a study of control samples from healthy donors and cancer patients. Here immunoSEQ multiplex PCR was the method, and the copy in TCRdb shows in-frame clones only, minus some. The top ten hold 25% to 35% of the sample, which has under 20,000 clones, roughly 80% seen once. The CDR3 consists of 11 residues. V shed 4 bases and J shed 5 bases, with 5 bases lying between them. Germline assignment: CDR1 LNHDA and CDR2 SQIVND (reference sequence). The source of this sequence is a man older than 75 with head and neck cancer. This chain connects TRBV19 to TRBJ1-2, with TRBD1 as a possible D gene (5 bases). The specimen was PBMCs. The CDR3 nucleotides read TGTGCCAGTAGTACAGGGTATGGCTACACCTTC. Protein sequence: CASSTGYGYTF.